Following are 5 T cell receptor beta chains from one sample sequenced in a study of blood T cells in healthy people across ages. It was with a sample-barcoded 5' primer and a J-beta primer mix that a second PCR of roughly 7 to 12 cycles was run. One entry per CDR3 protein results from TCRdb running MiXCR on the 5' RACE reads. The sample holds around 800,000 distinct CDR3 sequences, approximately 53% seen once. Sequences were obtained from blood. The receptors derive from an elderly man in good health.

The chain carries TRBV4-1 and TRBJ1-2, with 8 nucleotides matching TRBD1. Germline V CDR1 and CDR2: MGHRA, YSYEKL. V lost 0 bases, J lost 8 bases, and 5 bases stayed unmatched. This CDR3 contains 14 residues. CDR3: CASSQDPTGVGYTF. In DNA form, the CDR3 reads TGCGCCAGCAGCCAAGATCCGACAGGGGTCGGCTACACCTTC.

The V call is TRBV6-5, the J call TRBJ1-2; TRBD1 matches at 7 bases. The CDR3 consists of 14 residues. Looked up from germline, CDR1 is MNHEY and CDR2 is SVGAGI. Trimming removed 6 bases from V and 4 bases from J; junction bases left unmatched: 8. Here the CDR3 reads CASSPTGVPYGYTF. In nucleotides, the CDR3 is TGTGCCAGCAGCCCCACAGGGGTTCCCTATGGCTACACCTTC.

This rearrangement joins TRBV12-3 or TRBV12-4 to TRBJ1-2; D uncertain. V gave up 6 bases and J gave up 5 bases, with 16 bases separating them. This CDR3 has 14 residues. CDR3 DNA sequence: TGTGCCAGCAGCCCTCGGAGGGCCACATATGGCTACACCTTC. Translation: CASSPRRATYGYTF.

CDR3 amino acids: CASRTDQGRTYEQYF. The CDR3 DNA reads as TGTGCCAGCAGGACTGACCAGGGACGGACCTACGAGCAGTACTTC. The V and J genes are TRBV28 and TRBJ2-7; D may match TRBD1 or TRBD2 (5 bases each). The V gene lost 6 bases and the J gene lost 2 bases, with 17 bases spanning the gap. CDR1 and CDR2 from the germline V gene are MDHEN and SYDVKM. The CDR3 runs 15 residues.

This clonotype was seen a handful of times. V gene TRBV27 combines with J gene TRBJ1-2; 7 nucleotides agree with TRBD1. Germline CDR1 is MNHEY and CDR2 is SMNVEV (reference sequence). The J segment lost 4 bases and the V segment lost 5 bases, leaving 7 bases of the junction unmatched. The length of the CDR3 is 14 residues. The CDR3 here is CASSPQGLIYGYTF. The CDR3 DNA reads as TGTGCCAGCAGTCCACAGGGGCTGATCTATGGCTACACCTTC.